This T cell receptor beta chain emerged from a study of blood T cell repertoires in COVID-19. Whole-study context: Collection of acute and convalescent COVID-19 samples took place in the United States, Italy and Spain. PBMCs, B-cell-depleted T cells, or T cells were the source of the cDNA or gDNA that made up the material.

Germline lookup yields CDR1 WNHNN and CDR2 SYGVQD (reference sequence). V was cut by 8 bases and J by 8 bases, with 7 bases left in between. This CDR3 is 9 amino acids long. This clone was counted a few times. In the authors' workflow: Reference gene primer amplification in the assay estimated nucleated cell counts. Data came from immunoSEQ multiplex PCR; TCRdb stores just in-frame clones and leaves some out. V, J and clone size are those of that table, while D and trimming were read from the DNA. The sample has 40,000 to 45,000 clones; 90% are singletons. The origin of this receptor is a human donor in a cohort sampled during active COVID-19. The sequencing input was peripheral blood. The chain couples TRBV10-1 to TRBJ2-7, with a weak D call TRBD2 (6 bases). The CDR3 reads CASGGKQYF. CDR3 coding DNA: TGCGCCAGCGGCGGGAAGCAGTACTTC.